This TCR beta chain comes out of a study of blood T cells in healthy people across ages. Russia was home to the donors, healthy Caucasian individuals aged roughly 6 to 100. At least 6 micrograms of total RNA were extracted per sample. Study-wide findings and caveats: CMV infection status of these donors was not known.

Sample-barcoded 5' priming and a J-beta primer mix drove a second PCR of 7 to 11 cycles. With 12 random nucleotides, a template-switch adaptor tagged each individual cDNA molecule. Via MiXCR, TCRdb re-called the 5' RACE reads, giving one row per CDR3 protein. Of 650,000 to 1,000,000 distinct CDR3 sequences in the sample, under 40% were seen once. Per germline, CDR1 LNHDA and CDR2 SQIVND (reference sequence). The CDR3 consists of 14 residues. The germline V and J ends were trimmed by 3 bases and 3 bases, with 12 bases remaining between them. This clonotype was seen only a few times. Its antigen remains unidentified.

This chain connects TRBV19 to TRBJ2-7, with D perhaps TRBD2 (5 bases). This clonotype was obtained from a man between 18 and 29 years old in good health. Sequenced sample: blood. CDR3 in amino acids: CASSMGRGFYEQYF. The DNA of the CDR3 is TGTGCCAGTAGTATGGGCCGGGGATTCTACGAGCAGTACTTC.